The subject of this entry is one T cell receptor beta chain. Its antigen is undetermined. This specimen belongs to a study of cytomegalovirus exposure and HLA in healthy donors. The germline V gene encodes CDR1 MGHDK and CDR2 SYGVNS. V lost 10 bases to trimming and J lost 0 bases; unmatched junction nucleotides: 5. This CDR3 is built from 15 residues. It was with 60 Vbeta and 13 Jbeta primers that the PCR ran. Assay used: immunoSEQ multiplex PCR; TCRdb lists only in-frame clones, some missing. The data contain fewer than 110,000 clones, 60% to 80% of them singletons. Study results and caveats: Investigators reported about 160 TCR beta chains as tied to cytomegalovirus. In a later analysis, most CMV-associated TCR beta chains appeared HLA-restricted.

Material for sequencing was PBMCs. The TCR sequence derives from a man aged 50 to 60 in good health and CMV-seropositive. The chain uses TRBV25-1 and TRBJ1-6; 8 bases match TRBD1. The CDR3 DNA follows: TGTGCCACCCGACAGGGGAGCTCCTATAATTCACCCCTCCACTTT. Protein product: CATRQGSSYNSPLHF.